The clone carrying this T cell receptor beta chain was counted a single time. Germline values: CDR1 SGHAT, CDR2 FQNNGV. Deletions cut 5 bases from V and 10 bases from J, with 12 bases between. This CDR3 region has 12 residues. This specimen comes from a study of technical replicates of blood from several donors. Assay: immunoSEQ multiplex PCR; the TCRdb copy retains only in-frame clones and omits some. This sample has tens of thousands of clones, with around 97% found just once. This clonotype was sampled from a human donor in good health. Sequencing was carried out using T cells isolated from PBMCs. The chain employs TRBV11-2 and TRBJ2-1; possible D gene TRBD1, 6 bases. CDR3 sequence (DNA): TGTGCCAGCAGCCCCGGGACATCGGAGCAGTTCTTC. It is translated as CASSPGTSEQFF. The full variable domain, its missing parts supplied by reference TRBV11-2 and TRBJ2-1, is EAGVAQSPRYKIIEKRQSVAFWCNPISGHATLYWYQQILGQGPKLLIQFQNNGVVDDSQLPKDRFSAERLKGVDSTLKIQPAKLEDSAVYLCASSPGTSEQFFGPGTRLTVL.